The subject of this entry is one TCR beta chain. Its antigen is not yet known. No quality values exist for individual bases; no much larger clone is one base distant. Other DNA sequences in this sample translate to the same CDR3. The sample belongs to a study of shared clonotypes between healthy human individuals (dated by TCRdb to 2020 to 2021). General notes on the study: Two women and three men aged 18 to 49 years were included in the cohort. For each donor, CD4 naive and CD4 memory were each given three plates, CD8 naive was given two plates, and CD8 memory was given one plate. Blood TCR repertoires of about five healthy adults were deeply sequenced to estimate repertoire size and the extent of clonotype sharing between individuals. Libraries were prepared and TCR repertoires were sequenced by different laboratories using diverse techniques, in order to increase sequencing depth and limit assay-specific biases. Each donor's leukapheresis produced roughly between about 0.9 and 9.5 billion PBMCs.

What the research found in general, with its limitations: Pairwise subsampling led to the expectation that sequencing depth would affect the degree of clonotype sharing among donors. Naive subsets generally had larger estimated clonotype richness than memory subsets did. Sampling was restricted to blood, and TCR repertoires in tissues likely differ from the TCR repertoires found in blood. Rarefaction of sorted-subset datasets indicated incomplete sequencing despite the large sequencing depth. Compared with non-shared clonotypes, the clonotypes found in all four sorted-subset donors had higher generation probabilities. Around 5.4% of naive CD4, roughly 3.5% of naive CD8, 2.3% of memory CD4, and 0.4% of memory CD8 clonotypes were shared across a few donors. Because the study included only a small number of donors, the genetic and exposure-history diversity represented was limited.

Sequences LNHDA (CDR1) and SQIVND (CDR2) are obtained from the germline V gene (reference sequence). Including the terminal cysteine and phenylalanine, the CDR3 comprises 15 residues. Just the 45-base CDR3 DNA is kept, in frame starting at base 1. Trimming leaves V shorter by 3 bases and J shorter by 6 bases, with the junction holding 4 bases beyond the gene matches. Using the deep immunoSEQ assay, TCR CDR3 regions were amplified from genomic DNA by multiplex PCR. Extracted genomic DNA from each cell subset was spread evenly across all wells of several immunoSEQ 96-well plates, with each plate serving as a replicate. For sorted subsets, each replicate PCR was loaded with approximately 190 ng genomic DNA, equivalent to approximately 33,000 T cell genomes. Purified libraries were quantified with a Qubit 3.0 fluorometer, sized on a Bioanalyzer 2100, and re-quantified with the KAPA Library Quantification kit. Each immunoSEQ 96-well plate was sequenced on its own single-read 150-cycle Illumina NextSeq 550 flow cell. The paper's data handling went like this. Because the immunoSEQ output held only junctional sequences and lacked quality scores, the filtering could not match the filtering applied to full-length reads. Sequences were annotated with PyIR, a Python wrapper for IgBLAST v1.9, using IMGT germline references to assign V/J genes and CDR3. Reads were removed for weak V/J assignments (E-value above 1e-6), missing CDR3, stop codons, out-of-frame junctions, or ambiguous translated residues. A V3J clonotype was defined by an identical inferred V gene, J gene, and CDR3 amino acid sequence. To compute the percentage overlap between repertoires, the number of shared unique clonotypes was divided by the size of the smaller repertoire. Three approaches were used to assess repertoire richness: RTK rarefaction, the Chao1 estimator, and Recon v2.1 estimates of unobserved clonotypes. Generation probabilities were computed with OLGA for all TCRbeta clonotypes obtained by the gDNA method from a few donors. TCRdb retrieved this table from immuneACCESS and kept in-frame rearrangements only. Not all clones are present; in checked studies, unresolved V genes account for under half, and no reason is known for the remainder. The V and J calls and clone size are taken from that table; D and trimming were inferred from the DNA. The sample table contains about 1,900,000 clones; only one count was recorded for just under 95% of them. 1.2% of the sample is held by the ten biggest clonotypes.

For the CD8 naive samples, CD45RO-negative cells were positively selected for CCR7, yielding a CD45RA+CCR7+ population from which TemRA cells were excluded. The donors were healthy, HIV-negative adults with no recently reported acute infections or vaccinations. Every donor was a Caucasian adult living in Nashville, Tennessee, USA. Blood was collected by leukapheresis, and PBMCs were isolated by Ficoll-Histopaque density gradient centrifugation and then cryopreserved in liquid nitrogen vapor phase. Analytical flow cytometry was used to check the purity and quantity of each magnetically sorted T cell population. Each sorted fraction had its genomic DNA isolated and then quantified by UV absorbance on a Nanodrop 2000c.

The chain is made from TRBV19 and TRBJ2-2, with 10 middle bases fitting TRBD1. Source material: naive CD8+ T cells sorted from blood. The intended sense of this specimen's cell subset or site label: CD45RA+CCR7+. The sequence was obtained from a man aged 18 to 30 in good health. In nucleotide form, the sequence is TGTGCCAGTAGTATCGGGACAGGGGTGGCCGGGGAGCTGTTTTTT. This translates into CASSIGTGVAGELFF.